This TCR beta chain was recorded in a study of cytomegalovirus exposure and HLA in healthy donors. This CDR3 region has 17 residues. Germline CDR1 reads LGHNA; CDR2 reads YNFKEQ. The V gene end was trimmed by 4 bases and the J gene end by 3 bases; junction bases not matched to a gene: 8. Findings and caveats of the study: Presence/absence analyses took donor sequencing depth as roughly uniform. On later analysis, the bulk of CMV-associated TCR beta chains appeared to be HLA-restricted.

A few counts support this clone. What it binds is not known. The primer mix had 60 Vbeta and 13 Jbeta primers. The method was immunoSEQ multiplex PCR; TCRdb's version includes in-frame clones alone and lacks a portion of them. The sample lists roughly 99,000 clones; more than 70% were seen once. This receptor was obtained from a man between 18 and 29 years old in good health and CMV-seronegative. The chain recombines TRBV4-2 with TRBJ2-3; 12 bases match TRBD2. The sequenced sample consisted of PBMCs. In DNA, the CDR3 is TGTGCCAGCAGCCCCCAACTAGCGGGGGGCGGTACAGATACGCAGTATTTT. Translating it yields CASSPQLAGGGTDTQYF.